A selection of T cell receptor beta chains follows, all from one sample in a study of shared clonotypes between healthy human individuals. TCRdb's table, derived via immunoSEQ multiplex PCR, lists solely in-frame clones and lacks some. The sample has 2 million to 3 million clones, roughly 93% seen once. Sequencing was carried out using naive CD4+ T cells from PBMCs. These receptors were taken from a man aged 18 to 30 in good health. Some clones in this sample may be carry-over from other donors' samples. CDR3s include the opening cysteine and the closing phenylalanine or tryptophan. D genes are given only for firm matches. Clone size is shown for a subset of rows, as once, few, many or a class of expanded clone.

>NA|TRBV27|TRBJ2-7|NA
TGTGCCAGCAGTTTATCCACAGTGCCCTACGAGCAGTACTTC
CASSLSTVPYEQYF
>NA|TRBV6-1|TRBJ2-7|NA
TGTGCCAGCAGGGACCACTTGGTACCCTACGAGCAGTACTTC
CASRDHLVPYEQYF
>NA|TRBV28|TRBJ2-1|once
TGTGCCAGCAGTTTTGGGGACGTAGCCTACAATGAGCAGTTCTTC
CASSFGDVAYNEQFF
>TRBD1|TRBV5-5|TRBJ1-3|NA
TGTGCCAGCACCCCGAAGACAGGGACTGGAAACACCATATATTTT
CASTPKTGTGNTIYF
>NA|TRBV7-3|TRBJ1-5|few
TGTGCCAGCAGCCAGACGGCAAATCAGCCCCAGCATTTT
CASSQTANQPQHF
>NA|TRBV2|TRBJ2-3|NA
TGTGCCAGCAGTGCTTTACTAGGCGGCACAGATACGCAGTATTTT
CASSALLGGTDTQYF
>TRBD1|TRBV6-5|TRBJ1-3|NA
TGTGCCAGCAAAACAGGGGCTGGAAACACCATATATTTT
CASKTGAGNTIYF
>NA|TRBV28|TRBJ2-5|NA
TGTGCCAGCACCATCTCCGGTTCGCGGGAGACCCAGTACTTC
CASTISGSRETQYF
>NA|TRBV5-1|TRBJ1-1|NA
TGCGCCAGCAGTGTGGCAGGGCGAAACACTGAAGCTTTCTTT
CASSVAGRNTEAFF
>TRBD1|TRBV28|TRBJ1-2|few
TGTGCCAGCAGCGCCGGGACAGGGAACTATGGCTACACCTTC
CASSAGTGNYGYTF
>NA|TRBV7-3|TRBJ2-7|NA
TGTGCCAGCAGCTTATCGGCGGGATCTGGTGAGCAGTACTTC
CASSLSAGSGEQYF
>NA|TRBV18|TRBJ1-1|NA
TGTGCCAGCTCACCACAGGAGGGCACTGAAGCTTTCTTT
CASSPQEGTEAFF
>NA|TRBV28|TRBJ2-7|NA
TGTGCCAGCAGTTACAGGTCCTACGAGCAGTACTTC
CASSYRSYEQYF
>TRBD2|TRBV2|TRBJ2-3|NA
TGTGCCAGCAGCGAGACCGGGACTAGCGGCCGCCTTGTCTTCACAGATACGCAGTATTTT
CASSETGTSGRLVFTDTQYF
>TRBD2|TRBV9|TRBJ2-2|NA
TGTGCCAGCAGCCTAGAGGGACTACCTCTCCCCGGGGAGCTGTTTTTT
CASSLEGLPLPGELFF
>NA|TRBV2|TRBJ2-7|NA
TGTGCCAGCCGAATGCTCCAGGGTACCTACGAGCAGTACTTC
CASRMLQGTYEQYF
>NA|TRBV4-1|TRBJ2-7|once
TGCGCCAGCAGCCGGACACTAGCCACCTACGAGCAGTACTTC
CASSRTLATYEQYF
>NA|TRBV5-4|TRBJ2-6|NA
TGTGCCAGCAGCTTGGCCTCTGGGGCCAACGTCCTGACTTTC
CASSLASGANVLTF
>NA|TRBV5-1|TRBJ2-7|NA
TGCGCCAGCGGCAGGGGAGGTGGGGACGAGCAGTACTTC
CASGRGGGDEQYF
>NA|TRBV30|TRBJ2-4|NA
TGTGCCTGGAGTCGGGACTTGTTAGCCAAAAACATTCAGTACTTC
CAWSRDLLAKNIQYF
>NA|TRBV19|TRBJ1-1|few
TGTGCCAGTAGGAGACAGAACGAAGCTTTCTTT
CASRRQNEAFF
>NA|TRBV5-1|TRBJ2-2|NA
TGCGCCAGCAGCATGGATTCCGGTAACACCGGGGAGCTGTTTTTT
CASSMDSGNTGELFF
>NA|TRBV6-1|TRBJ2-7|NA
TGTGCCAGCAGTGAACGACAGGACAGCAGCTCCTACGAGCAGTACTTC
CASSERQDSSSYEQYF
>TRBD1|TRBV4-1|TRBJ1-2|NA
TGCGCCAGCAGACCGACAGGGAGCTATGGCTACACCTTC
CASRPTGSYGYTF
>NA|TRBV6-5|TRBJ1-1|NA
TGTGCCAGCAGATTCAATGCTGCATCCTCCGCTTTCTTT
CASRFNAASSAFF
>TRBD2|TRBV5-4|TRBJ2-1|NA
TGTGCCAGCAACGGAGCGGGAGGCAATGAGCAGTTCTTC
CASNGAGGNEQFF
>NA|TRBV9|TRBJ1-3|NA
TGTGCCAGCAGCCCGGGGGCAGGGGCAGCCTCTGGAAACACCATATATTTT
CASSPGAGAASGNTIYF
>NA|TRBV9|TRBJ2-1|NA
TGTGCCAGCAGCGTAGCTGGCACACCGGGGACGAATGAGCAGTTCTTC
CASSVAGTPGTNEQFF
>NA|TRBV11-2|TRBJ2-7|once
TGTGCCAGCAGCCCCCTCGCACCACGGGATTTGGCCTACGAGCAGTACTTC
CASSPLAPRDLAYEQYF
>TRBD1|TRBV5-1|TRBJ2-5|NA
TGCGCCAGCAGCTTTACTTTAGACAGGGGGCCTGAGACCCAGTACTTC
CASSFTLDRGPETQYF
>NA|TRBV4-2|TRBJ1-5|few
TGTGCCAGCAGCCAAGAGGAGAGGGGGTATTGGCCCCAGCATTTT
CASSQEERGYWPQHF
>TRBD2|TRBV25-1|TRBJ2-1|once
TGTGCCAGCAGTGACTTAGCGGGAGTCATTGGTGATGAGCAGTTCTTC
CASSDLAGVIGDEQFF
>NA|TRBV7-9|TRBJ2-2|NA
TGTGCCAGCAGCCCACTACCCATCGGGGGCCTCGGCACCGGGGAGCTGTTTTTT
CASSPLPIGGLGTGELFF
>NA|TRBV6-5|TRBJ2-3|NA
TGTGCCAGCAGTTACTCCGCTGGAGGGGGTACGCAGTATTTT
CASSYSAGGGTQYF